This T cell receptor beta chain was obtained from a study of blood T cell repertoires in COVID-19. At the level of the study: Material from acute and convalescent COVID-19 was sourced from the United States, Italy and Spain. In each case, the material was cDNA or gDNA derived from T cells, B-cell-depleted T cells, or PBMCs.

This CDR3 region has 16 residues. The authors' processing: Cell counts per sample came from amplifying reference gene primers. The table came from immunoSEQ multiplex PCR; TCRdb's copy has only in-frame clones and leaves some out. That table gives V, J and clone size, and the DNA gave D and trimming. The sample has approximately 130,000 clones, 70% to 90% seen once. This clone was detected only once. Sample: peripheral blood. The TCR was taken from a human donor in a cohort sampled during active COVID-19. The chain links TRBV21-1 to TRBJ2-3; the D call of TRBD2 is as the table states it, not checked on the DNA. TRBV21-1 is assigned pseudogene status. The CDR3 loop reads CASSKSLADSTDTQYF. The CDR3 DNA follows: TGTGCCAGCAGCAAAAGTTTGGCGGATAGCACAGATACGCAGTATTTT.